This T cell receptor (beta chain) was profiled in a study of cytomegalovirus exposure and HLA in healthy donors. Trimming removed 6 bases at V and 2 bases at J, with 6 bases between. The CDR3 is 12 amino acids. The germline V gene has CDR1 MDHEN and CDR2 SYDVKM. The donors were in the roughly 130-subject validation cohort, distinct from the roughly 600-subject first cohort. Data came from immunoSEQ multiplex PCR; TCRdb stores just in-frame clones and leaves some out. The table lists a few hundred thousand clones, about nine tenths of them singletons. This receptor was obtained from a woman aged 18-29 years in good health and CMV-seronegative. The chain combines TRBV28 with TRBJ2-3, with a weak D call TRBD2 (5 bases). Sequenced input: PBMCs. The CDR3 sequence: CASRLVTDTQYF. Written as DNA, the CDR3 is TGTGCCAGCAGACTAGTCACAGATACGCAGTATTTT.